This TCR beta chain was recorded in a study of control samples from healthy donors and cancer patients. Repertoires were generated with immunoSEQ multiplex PCR, while TCRdb's copy carries only in-frame clones and drops some. The table includes fewer than 120,000 clones, around nine tenths detected once. Germline V gene data show CDR1 as LNHDA and CDR2 as SQIVND (reference sequence). The CDR3 contains 13 residues. With 7 bases removed from V and 2 bases from J, the gap between germline ends came to 10 bases. V is TRBV19 and J is TRBJ2-3, with D tentatively TRBD2 (5 bases). This TCR was sampled from a woman aged 55-75 years with lung cancer. Sequencing used PBMCs. CDR3 coding DNA: TGTGCCAGTAATGAGGGAATCACAGATACGCAGTATTTT. Amino acids: CASNEGITDTQYF.